The 7 T cell receptor beta chains presented below share a single source sample, sequenced in a study of T cell responses to AZD1222 COVID-19 vaccine. Measured with immunoSEQ multiplex PCR; TCRdb has only the in-frame clones, and not every one. Here the sample spans roughly 54,000 clones, more than 80% being singletons. The sample here was peripheral blood, taken 28 days after the second AZD1222 dose. The source of these receptors is an adult who received the AZD1222 COVID-19 vaccine.

The chain recombines TRBV5-1 with TRBJ1-1, with D possibly matching TRBD1 (5 bases). Between the trimmed V and J ends, which lost 0 bases and 4 bases, there was a span of 22 bases. The CDR3 length is 18 residues. CDR1 is SGHRS and CDR2 is YFSETQ in the germline V gene. For the CDR3, the DNA is TGCGCCAGCAGCTTGGATGTGATATTGGGTGGGGGTGGCACTGAAGCTTTCTTT. This gives the protein CASSLDVILGGGGTEAFF.

The genes are TRBV28 and TRBJ2-1; 12 nucleotides match TRBD2. The V segment lost 3 bases and the J segment 8 bases; nucleotides outside the gene matches: 2. Germline loops: CDR1 MDHEN, CDR2 SYDVKM. The CDR3 extends over 14 amino acids. CDR3 amino acids: CASSLTSGSDEQFF. CDR3 in DNA: TGTGCCAGCAGTTTGACTAGCGGGAGCGATGAGCAGTTCTTC.

The CDR3 here is CASSHLDRTDTQYF. The CDR3 nucleotides read TGCGCCAGCAGCCACCTGGACCGAACAGATACGCAGTATTTT. The V gene is TRBV4-1, the J gene TRBJ2-3; no clear D gene. The V and J ends lost 3 bases and 3 bases respectively, with 10 bases between them. Per germline, CDR1 MGHRA and CDR2 YSYEKL. The CDR3 sequence is 14 residues long.

The J gene is TRBJ2-3, the V gene TRBV5-5; 11 nucleotides line up with TRBD2. Per germline, CDR1 SGHKS and CDR2 YYEKEE (reference sequence). The CDR3 is 16 residues long. With 0 bases clipped from V and 5 bases from J, the junction kept 5 bases outside the gene matches. The CDR3 nucleotides read TGTGCCAGCAGCTTGGACACTAGCGGGAGAGGAGATACGCAGTATTTT. It yields the protein CASSLDTSGRGDTQYF.

This clone was picked up one time. The J gene is TRBJ2-1, the V gene TRBV7-2; 11 bases match TRBD1. The CDR3 covers 16 residues. Germline V gene data show CDR1 as SGHTA and CDR2 as FQGNSA. V lost 2 bases, J lost 9 bases, and 9 bases stayed unmatched. The CDR3 reads CASSLQGQGGSGEQFF. The CDR3 DNA follows: TGTGCCAGCAGCTTACAGGGACAGGGGGGTTCAGGTGAGCAGTTCTTC.

This chain connects TRBV9 to TRBJ1-1; 7 bases are shared with TRBD1. Germline V gives CDR1 SGDLS, CDR2 YYNGEE. V lost 0 bases to trimming and J lost 5 bases; unmatched junction nucleotides: 10. This CDR3 is built from 16 residues. The CDR3 coding sequence is TGTGCCAGCAGCGTAGGGACAGGCCGGGTGTTTACTGAAGCTTTCTTT. Its translation: CASSVGTGRVFTEAFF.

This chain joins TRBV30 and TRBJ1-3; weak D call: TRBD1 (5 bases). The CDR3 spans 13 residues. Trimming removed 8 bases from V and 2 bases from J, with 13 bases in between. Germline V gives CDR1 GTSNPN, CDR2 SVGIG (reference sequence). The CDR3 sequence is CARLGGAGNTIYF. CDR3 bases: TGTGCCCGGCTCGGGGGGGCTGGAAACACCATATATTTT.